This T cell receptor beta chain was recovered during a study of STAT3 mutations in large granular lymphocyte leukemia. General study points: In T-cell large granular lymphocyte leukemia, about half of patients showed multiple immunodominant subclonotypes.

Sequencing used immunoSEQ multiplex PCR; TCRdb keeps in-frame clones, though not all of them. The sample carries about 16,000 clones, roughly 81% recorded once. Trimming cost V 5 bases and J 3 bases; bases outside gene matches: 10. This CDR3 has 17 residues. The germline V gene encodes CDR1 SGHAT and CDR2 FQNNGV. This clone showed up just once. Its target is unknown. Sequencing used peripheral blood mononuclear cells. The receptor was derived from a man over 45 with T-cell large granular lymphocyte leukemia. Some clones in this sample may be carry-over from other donors' samples. V usage is TRBV11-2 and J usage is TRBJ2-3, with 11 positions matching TRBD1. CDR3 DNA: TGTGCCAGCAGCCCCGGGATCGGGACAGGGGGTACAGATACGCAGTATTTT. Translating gives CASSPGIGTGGTDTQYF.